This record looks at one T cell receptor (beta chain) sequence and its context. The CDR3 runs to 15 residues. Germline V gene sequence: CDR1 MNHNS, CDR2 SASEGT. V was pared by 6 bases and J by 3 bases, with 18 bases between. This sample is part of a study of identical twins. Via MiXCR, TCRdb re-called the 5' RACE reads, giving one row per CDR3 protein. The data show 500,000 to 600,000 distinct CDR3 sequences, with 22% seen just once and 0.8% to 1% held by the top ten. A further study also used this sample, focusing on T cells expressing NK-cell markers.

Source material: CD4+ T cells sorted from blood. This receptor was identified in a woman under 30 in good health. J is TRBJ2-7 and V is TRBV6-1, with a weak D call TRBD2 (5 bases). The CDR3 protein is CASRVNGETHYEQYF. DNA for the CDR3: TGTGCCAGCAGGGTGAACGGGGAAACTCACTACGAGCAGTACTTC.